The 26 T cell receptor beta chains given below trace back to one sample, sequenced in a study of shared clonotypes between healthy human individuals. TCRdb's copy holds only in-frame clones and misses some; the assay was immunoSEQ multiplex PCR. The table has around 1.9 million clones, under 95% seen once; the top ten hold 1.5% to 2%. The naive CD8 subset, CD45RO-negative cells positively selected for CCR7, excluded terminally differentiated effector memory CD45RA+ cells. What was sequenced was naive CD8+ T cells from PBMCs. All receptors derive from a man younger than 30 in good health. Some clones in this sample may be carry-over from other donors' samples.

As for this clone: The junction shows a germline mismatch at one end, possibly a read error. This sequence joins TRBV5-4 and TRBJ1-4; D not certain. Germline V lookup: CDR1 SGHNT, CDR2 YYREEE (reference sequence). CDR3 length equals 12 residues. As DNA, the CDR3 is TGTGCCAGCAGCTATACCGCTCGAAAAACTGTTTTT. Its protein product is CASSYTARKTVF.

CDR3 in DNA: TGTGCCAGCAGCTTCGACAGGGGCCCCTCCTACGAGCAGTACTTC. It specifies CASSFDRGPSYEQYF. This chain joins TRBV7-8 and TRBJ2-7; 8 nucleotides align to TRBD1. Germline V gene lookup returns CDR1 SGHVS and CDR2 FQNEAQ. This CDR3 region has 15 residues. With V trimmed by 3 bases and J by 0 bases, 4 bases remained unmatched. The full variable domain, its missing parts supplied by reference TRBV7-8 and TRBJ2-7, is GAGVSQSPRYKVAKRGQDVALRCDPISGHVSLFWYQQALGQGPEFLTYFQNEAQLDKSGLPSDRFFAERPEGSVSTLKIQRTQQEDSAVYLCASSFDRGPSYEQYFGPGTRLTVT.

This rearrangement joins TRBV7-2 to TRBJ2-7, with 8 bases aligning to TRBD2. Trimming took 1 base from V and 7 from J; bases not matched to a gene: 9. This CDR3 spans 15 amino acids. Germline-derived CDR1 and CDR2 are SGHTA and FQGNSA. The DNA of the CDR3 is TGTGCCAGCAGCTTAGTTGTGAGCGGGAGATGGGAGCAGTACTTC. Its translation is CASSLVVSGRWEQYF.

In the case of this clone: This sample also contains other DNA sequences that code for the same CDR3. This chain links TRBV5-1 with TRBJ2-1, with 11 bases fitting TRBD2. Germline loops: CDR1 SGHRS, CDR2 YFSETQ. V shed 1 base and J 7 bases; nucleotides not matched to a gene: 4. The CDR3 sequence is 15 residues long. The CDR3 spells CASSLTSGSGNEQFF. CDR3 in DNA: TGCGCCAGCAGCTTGACTAGCGGGAGTGGTAATGAGCAGTTCTTC.

Concerning this clone: One end of the junction is discordant with germline, which a read error may explain. The chain couples TRBV2 to TRBJ2-3; the match to TRBD2 covers 11 bases. Looked up from germline, CDR1 is SNHLY and CDR2 is FYNNEI. The CDR3 runs to 14 residues. The CDR3 nucleotides are TGTGCCAGCAGGGGGACTAGCGGCACCGATACGCAGTATTTT. Protein sequence: CASRGTSGTDTQYF.

The rearrangement joins TRBV28 to TRBJ2-7; perhaps TRBD1 as D (5 bases). V lost 6 bases, J lost 1 base, and 10 bases lay in between. Germline CDR1 is MDHEN and CDR2 is SYDVKM. CDR3 length: 13 residues. This CDR3 reads CASRLDSSYEQYF. CDR3 DNA sequence: TGTGCCAGCAGATTAGACAGTTCCTACGAGCAGTACTTC.

The chain joins TRBV29-1 to TRBJ2-7; 10 bases agree with TRBD2. CDR1 is SQVTM, CDR2 ANQGSEA, per germline. Unmatched junction bases numbered 4, after V lost 2 bases and J lost 3 bases. The CDR3 extends over 14 amino acids. The CDR3 region has the DNA TGCAGCGTTGAATTAGGACTAGCGGACTACGAGCAGTACTTC. Protein product: CSVELGLADYEQYF.

This sequence joins TRBV12-5 and TRBJ2-7; perhaps D is TRBD1 or TRBD2 (5 bases each). The V end lost 2 bases, the J end lost 3 bases, and 20 bases lay between the germline ends. Germline lookup yields CDR1 LGHNT and CDR2 FRNRAP. The CDR3 spans 17 residues. The CDR3 is CASGLFSGPAHFYEQYF. Written as DNA, the CDR3 is TGTGCTAGTGGTTTGTTCTCGGGACCTGCCCATTTCTACGAGCAGTACTTC.

The V and J genes are TRBV5-1 and TRBJ2-7; D unclear. Germline V CDR1 and CDR2: SGHRS, YFSETQ. The CDR3 totals 13 residues. Trimming took 5 bases from V and 4 from J, leaving 13 bases between them. Written as DNA, the CDR3 is TGCGCCAGCAGGATCGACGGATTATACGAGCAGTACTTC. As protein: CASRIDGLYEQYF.

This clone was counted between two and nine times. V is TRBV11-2 and J is TRBJ2-2, with a weak D call TRBD1 (5 bases). Trimming stripped 1 base from V and 6 bases from J, with 12 bases between. The CDR3 sequence is 15 residues long. Germline V gene data show CDR1 as SGHAT and CDR2 as FQNNGV. CDR3 in amino acids: CASSLARGTAGELFF. Here the CDR3 DNA reads TGTGCCAGCAGCTTAGCTAGGGGTACGGCCGGGGAGCTGTTTTTT.

This clone was counted a few times. The same CDR3 also results from other DNA sequences found in this sample. The chain joins TRBV7-3 to TRBJ2-2; no definite D call. The CDR3 has 12 amino acids. The germline V gene has CDR1 SGHTA and CDR2 FQGTGA. Trimming pared 2 bases from V and 5 bases from J, leaving 3 bases between. CDR3 DNA sequence: TGTGCCAGCAGCTTATTAACCGGGGAGCTGTTTTTT. It specifies CASSLLTGELFF.

The J gene is TRBJ2-7, the V gene TRBV7-9; 8 bases fit TRBD1. The V gene's germline CDR1 is SEHNR and CDR2 FQNEAQ (reference sequence). The J segment lost 5 bases and the V segment lost 4 bases, leaving 7 bases of the junction unmatched. CDR3 length: 14 amino acids. CDR3 protein: CASSSDRVRNEQYF. In DNA, the CDR3 is TGTGCCAGCAGCTCGGACAGGGTGCGCAACGAGCAGTACTTC. Variable domain in full (rest from reference TRBV7-9 and TRBJ2-7): DTGVSQNPRHKITKRGQNVTFRCDPISEHNRLYWYRQTLGQGPEFLTYFQNEAQLEKSRLLSDRFSAERPKGSFSTLEIQRTEQGDSAMYLCASSSDRVRNEQYFGPGTRLTVT.

V gene TRBV7-9 combines with J gene TRBJ1-3; unclear D gene. The germline CDR1 and CDR2 sequences are SEHNR and FQNEAQ (reference sequence). The CDR3 has 11 amino acids. Trimming removed 6 bases from V and 8 bases from J, with 8 bases in between. The CDR3 DNA reads TGTGCCAGCAGAACACCAGACACCATATATTTT. This translates into CASRTPDTIYF.

The chain joins TRBV29-1 to TRBJ2-7, with 9 bases matching TRBD1. This CDR3 region has 15 residues. The J segment lost 3 bases and the V segment lost 0 bases, leaving 6 bases of the junction unmatched. The germline V gene encodes CDR1 SQVTM and CDR2 ANQGSEA. This chain's CDR3 is CSVEDLDRGSYEQYF. The CDR3 DNA reads as TGCAGCGTTGAAGATCTGGACAGGGGTAGCTACGAGCAGTACTTC.

J is TRBJ2-2 and V is TRBV10-3; 14 bases are a match to TRBD2. V lost 4 bases and J lost 1; bases outside the gene matches: 5. Germline CDR1 ENHRY, CDR2 SYGVKD. The CDR3 is 18 amino acids. CDR3 in amino acids: CAISALTSGRENTGELFF. DNA for the CDR3: TGTGCCATCAGTGCTCTGACTAGCGGGAGGGAGAACACCGGGGAGCTGTTTTTT.

This sequence joins TRBV7-9 and TRBJ1-2, with 8 bases identical to TRBD1. After removal of 3 bases from V and 9 bases from J, the junction contained 9 bases not matched to a gene. The CDR3 runs to 14 residues. CDR1 is SEHNR and CDR2 is FQNEAQ in the germline V gene (reference sequence). CDR3 sequence (DNA): TGTGCCAGCAGCTTGGTGGGACAGGTGGAGAGCTACACCTTC. As protein: CASSLVGQVESYTF.

This sequence joins TRBV7-2 and TRBJ1-1; D might be TRBD1 (5 bases). Trimming removed 1 base at V and 3 bases at J, with 12 bases between. Germline-derived CDR1 and CDR2 are SGHTA and FQGNSA. The CDR3 runs to 15 residues. Here the CDR3 DNA reads TGTGCCAGCAGCTTAGGGTCAGGGAGGGACACTGAAGCTTTCTTT. Encoded protein: CASSLGSGRDTEAFF.

The V gene is TRBV11-2, the J gene TRBJ2-7; TRBD1 agrees at 8 bases. CDR3 size: 14 residues. V trimming: 4 bases; J trimming: 5 bases; junction bases outside the gene matches: 7. Germline values: CDR1 SGHAT, CDR2 FQNNGV. The CDR3 protein is CASSSDRGDHEQYF. CDR3 nucleotides: TGTGCCAGCAGCTCCGACAGGGGTGACCACGAGCAGTACTTC.

This chain joins TRBV15 and TRBJ2-2, with 10 bases matching TRBD2. Germline V gives CDR1 LNHNV, CDR2 YYDKDF (reference sequence). V trimming: 5 bases; J trimming: 3 bases; junction bases outside the gene matches: 12. The CDR3 spans 18 residues. CDR3 DNA sequence: TGTGCCACCAGCTCACGACGGCTAGCGGGAGCGCACACCGGGGAGCTGTTTTTT. Its protein is CATSSRRLAGAHTGELFF.

This chain connects TRBV19 to TRBJ2-2; D gene unclear. The CDR3 loop spans 12 amino acids. Deletions cut 10 bases from V and 3 bases from J, with 9 bases between. CDR1 is LNHDA, CDR2 SQIVND, per germline (reference sequence). CDR3 coding DNA: TGTGCCACCTGGCAGTACACCGGGGAGCTGTTTTTT. It translates to CATWQYTGELFF. Based on the CDR3 plus reference TRBV19 and TRBJ2-2, the full variable domain is DGGITQSPKYLFRKEGQNVTLSCEQNLNHDAMYWYRQDPGQGLRLIYYSQIVNDFQKGDIAEGYSVSREKKESFPLTVTSAQKNPTAFYLCATWQYTGELFFGEGSRLTVL.

In its sample, this clone was seen once. V usage is TRBV7-8 and J usage is TRBJ2-3; D gene unclear. This CDR3 is built from 14 residues. From germline, CDR1 is SGHVS and CDR2 FQNEAQ. Trimming cost V 8 bases and J 1 base, with 13 bases left between them. The CDR3 DNA sequence: TGTGCCAGCGCGTCTTTGCTTGGCACAGATACGCAGTATTTT. Translating it yields CASASLLGTDTQYF.

The chain is built from TRBV27 and TRBJ2-1; TRBD2 aligns across 7 bases. V trimming: 6 bases; J trimming: 6 bases; junction bases outside the gene matches: 14. Germline V gene data show CDR1 as MNHEY and CDR2 as SMNVEV (reference sequence). The CDR3 sequence is 16 residues long. In nucleotides, the CDR3 is TGTGCCAGCAGCCTAAGTGCGGGAGCGTTTGGCAATGAGCAGTTCTTC. This translates into CASSLSAGAFGNEQFF.

With respect to this clone: The same CDR3 also results from other DNA sequences found in this sample. The chain employs TRBV9 and TRBJ2-7; perhaps TRBD2 as D (6 bases). Trimming took 0 bases from V and 0 from J, leaving 10 bases between them. Germline V gene lookup returns CDR1 SGDLS and CDR2 YYNGEE. This CDR3 contains 15 residues. CDR3 sequence: CASSVAWDSSYEQYF. The CDR3 DNA is TGTGCCAGCAGCGTAGCCTGGGACTCCTCCTACGAGCAGTACTTC.

The rearrangement joins TRBV7-9 to TRBJ2-3, with 7 bases matching TRBD2. The CDR3 is made up of 17 amino acids. With V trimmed by 5 bases and J by 3 bases, 14 bases remained unmatched. Germline loops: CDR1 SEHNR, CDR2 FQNEAQ (reference sequence). CDR3 nucleotide sequence: TGTGCCAGCAGCCCCCGCGCGGGGGAGCGGTTAACAGATACGCAGTATTTT. Translating it yields CASSPRAGERLTDTQYF.

The rearrangement uses TRBV27 and TRBJ2-7; 10 positions agree with TRBD2. Germline CDR1 MNHEY, CDR2 SMNVEV (reference sequence). The CDR3 is made up of 15 amino acids. Losses at the gene ends were 4 bases for V and 2 bases for J; bases not matched to a gene: 5. CDR3 in DNA: TGTGCCAGCAGTTCGGGACTAGCGCTTACCTACGAGCAGTACTTC. As protein: CASSSGLALTYEQYF.

The chain has TRBV19 and TRBJ2-1, with D maybe TRBD2 (5 bases). This CDR3 region has 13 residues. Germline CDR1 reads LNHDA; CDR2 reads SQIVND (reference sequence). V dropped 7 bases and J dropped 3 bases, with 10 bases sitting between them. Here the CDR3 DNA reads TGTGCCAGTAACGGGGTTGGCTACAATGAGCAGTTCTTC. It codes for CASNGVGYNEQFF.